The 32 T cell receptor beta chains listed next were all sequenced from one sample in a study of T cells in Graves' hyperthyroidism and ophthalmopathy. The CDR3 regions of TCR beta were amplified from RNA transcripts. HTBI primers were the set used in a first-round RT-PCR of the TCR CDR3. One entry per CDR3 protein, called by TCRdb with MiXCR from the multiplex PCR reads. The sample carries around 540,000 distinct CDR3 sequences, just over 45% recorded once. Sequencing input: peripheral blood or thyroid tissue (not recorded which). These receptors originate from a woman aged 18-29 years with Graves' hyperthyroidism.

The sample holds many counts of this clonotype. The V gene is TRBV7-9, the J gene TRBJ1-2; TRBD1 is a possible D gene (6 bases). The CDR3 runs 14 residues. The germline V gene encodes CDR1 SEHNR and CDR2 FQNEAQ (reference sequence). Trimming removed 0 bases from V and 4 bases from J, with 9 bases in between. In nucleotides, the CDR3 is TGTGCCAGCAGCTTAGCGCTGGGGGCCTATGGCTACACCTTC. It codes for CASSLALGAYGYTF.

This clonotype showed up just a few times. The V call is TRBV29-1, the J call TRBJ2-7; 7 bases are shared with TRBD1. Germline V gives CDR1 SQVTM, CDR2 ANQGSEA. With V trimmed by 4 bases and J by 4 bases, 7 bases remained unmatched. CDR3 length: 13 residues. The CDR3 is CSVVLQGHYEQYF. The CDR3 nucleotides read TGCAGCGTTGTTCTACAGGGGCATTACGAGCAGTACTTC.

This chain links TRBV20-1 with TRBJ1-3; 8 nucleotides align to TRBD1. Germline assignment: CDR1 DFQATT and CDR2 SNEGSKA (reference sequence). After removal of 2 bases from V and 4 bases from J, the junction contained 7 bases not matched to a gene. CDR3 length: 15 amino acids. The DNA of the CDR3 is TGCAGTGCTAGAAAGGACAGGGCGAGCGGAAACACCATATATTTT. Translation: CSARKDRASGNTIYF.

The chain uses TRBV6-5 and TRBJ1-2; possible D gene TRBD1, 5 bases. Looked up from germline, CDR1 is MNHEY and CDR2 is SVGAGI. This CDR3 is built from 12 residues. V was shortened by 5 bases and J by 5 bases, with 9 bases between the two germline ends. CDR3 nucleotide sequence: TGTGCCAGCAGTCGGGGACTGTATGGCTACACCTTC. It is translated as CASSRGLYGYTF.

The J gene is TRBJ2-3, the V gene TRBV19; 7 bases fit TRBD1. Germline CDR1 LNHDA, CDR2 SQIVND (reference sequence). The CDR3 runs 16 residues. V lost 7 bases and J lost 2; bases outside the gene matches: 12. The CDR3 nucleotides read TGTGCCAGTACAACCCTCAGGGACAGCCCCACAGATACGCAGTATTTT. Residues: CASTTLRDSPTDTQYF.

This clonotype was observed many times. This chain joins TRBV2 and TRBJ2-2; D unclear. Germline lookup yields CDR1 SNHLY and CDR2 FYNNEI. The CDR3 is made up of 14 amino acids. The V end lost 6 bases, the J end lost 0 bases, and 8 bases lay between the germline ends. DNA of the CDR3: TGTGCCAGCAGGGGCGCAACGAACACCGGGGAGCTGTTTTTT. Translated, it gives CASRGATNTGELFF.

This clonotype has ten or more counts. The CDR3, as DNA: TGCAGCGCTACCACAGGGGGCGCGAGCAATCAGCCCCAGCATTTT. This encodes CSATTGGASNQPQHF. The V call is TRBV29-1, the J call TRBJ1-5; 9 bases align to TRBD1. This CDR3 has 15 amino acids. Germline CDR1 SQVTM, CDR2 ANQGSEA. V trimming: 7 bases; J trimming: 1 base; junction bases outside the gene matches: 8.

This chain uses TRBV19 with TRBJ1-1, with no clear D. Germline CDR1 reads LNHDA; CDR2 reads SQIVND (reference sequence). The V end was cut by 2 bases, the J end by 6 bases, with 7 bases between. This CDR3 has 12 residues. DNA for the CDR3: TGTGCCAGTAGTATAAGGAGGGCTGAAGCTTTCTTT. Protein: CASSIRRAEAFF.

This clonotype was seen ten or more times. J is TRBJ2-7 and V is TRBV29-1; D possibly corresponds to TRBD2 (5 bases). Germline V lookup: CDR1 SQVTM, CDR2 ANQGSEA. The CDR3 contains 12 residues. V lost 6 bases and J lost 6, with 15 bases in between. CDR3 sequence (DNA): TGCAGCGTGCGACGGGAACAGACCGAGCAGTACTTC. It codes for CSVRREQTEQYF.

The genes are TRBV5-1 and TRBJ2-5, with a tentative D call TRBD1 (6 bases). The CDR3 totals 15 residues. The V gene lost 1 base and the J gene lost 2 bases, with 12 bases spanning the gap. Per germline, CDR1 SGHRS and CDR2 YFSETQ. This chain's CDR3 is CASSLLEQGQETQYF. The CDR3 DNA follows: TGCGCCAGCAGCTTGCTCGAACAGGGACAAGAGACCCAGTACTTC.

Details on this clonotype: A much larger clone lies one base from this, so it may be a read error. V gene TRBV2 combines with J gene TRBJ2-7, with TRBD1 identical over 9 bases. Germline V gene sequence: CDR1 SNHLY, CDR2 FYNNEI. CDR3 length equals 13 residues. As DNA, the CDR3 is TGTGCCAGCAGTGGGGGACAGGGCTACGAGCAGTGCTTC. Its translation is CASSGGQGYEQCF.

The DNA of the CDR3 is TGTGCTAGGCCAGCACGGGACGAGCAGTACTTC. Translation gives CARPARDEQYF. This rearrangement joins TRBV7-9 to TRBJ2-7; D not resolved. This CDR3 has 11 residues. Germline CDR1 and CDR2: SEHNR and FQNEAQ (reference sequence).

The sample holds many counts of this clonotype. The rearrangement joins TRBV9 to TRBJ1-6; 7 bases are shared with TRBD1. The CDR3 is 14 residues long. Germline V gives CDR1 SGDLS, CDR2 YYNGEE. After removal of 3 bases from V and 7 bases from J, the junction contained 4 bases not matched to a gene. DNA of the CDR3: TGTGCCAGCAGCGCCGGGACAGTCAATTCACCCCTCCACTTT. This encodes CASSAGTVNSPLHF.

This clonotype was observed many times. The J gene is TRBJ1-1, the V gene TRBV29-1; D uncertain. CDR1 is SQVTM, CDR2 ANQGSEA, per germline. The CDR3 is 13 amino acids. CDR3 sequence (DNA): TGCAGTGGATCGTTGAGGATAGACACTGAAGCTTTCTTT. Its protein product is CSGSLRIDTEAFF.

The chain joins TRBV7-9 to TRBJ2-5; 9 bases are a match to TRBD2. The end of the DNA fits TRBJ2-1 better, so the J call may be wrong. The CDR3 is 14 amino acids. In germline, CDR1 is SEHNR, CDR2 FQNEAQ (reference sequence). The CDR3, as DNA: TGTGCCAGCAGCTTGGAACTAGCGGGCTATGAGCAGTTCTTC. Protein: CASSLELAGYEQFF.

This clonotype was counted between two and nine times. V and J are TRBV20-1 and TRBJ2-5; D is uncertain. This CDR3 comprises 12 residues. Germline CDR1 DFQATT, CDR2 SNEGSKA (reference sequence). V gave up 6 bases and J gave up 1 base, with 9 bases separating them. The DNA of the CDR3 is TGCAGTGCCTCCCGCTTCCAAGAGACCCAGTACTTC. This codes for CSASRFQETQYF.

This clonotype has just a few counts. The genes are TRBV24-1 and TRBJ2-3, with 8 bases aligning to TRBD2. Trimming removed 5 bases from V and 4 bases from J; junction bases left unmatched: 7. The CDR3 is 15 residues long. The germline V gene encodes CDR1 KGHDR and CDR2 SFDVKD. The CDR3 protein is CATSGAGGPADTQYF. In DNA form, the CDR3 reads TGTGCCACCAGTGGTGCGGGAGGTCCCGCAGATACGCAGTATTTT.

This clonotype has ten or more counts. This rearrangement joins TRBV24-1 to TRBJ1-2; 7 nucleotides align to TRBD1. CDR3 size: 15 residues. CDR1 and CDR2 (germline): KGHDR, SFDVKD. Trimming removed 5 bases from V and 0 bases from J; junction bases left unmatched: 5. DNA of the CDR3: TGTGCCACCAGTGCAGGGACAGTAGCTAACTATGGCTACACCTTC. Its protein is CATSAGTVANYGYTF.

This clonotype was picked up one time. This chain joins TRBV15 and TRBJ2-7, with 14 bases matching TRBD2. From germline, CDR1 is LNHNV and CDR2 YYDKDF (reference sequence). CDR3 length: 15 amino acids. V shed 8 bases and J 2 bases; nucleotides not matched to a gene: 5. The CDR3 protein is CATSGLAGGAYEQYF. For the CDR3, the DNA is TGTGCCACCTCAGGACTAGCGGGAGGTGCCTACGAGCAGTACTTC.

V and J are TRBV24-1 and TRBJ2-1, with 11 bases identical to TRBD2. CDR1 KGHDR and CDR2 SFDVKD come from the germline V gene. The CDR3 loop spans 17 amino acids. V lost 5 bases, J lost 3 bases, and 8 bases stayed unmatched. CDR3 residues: CATSVVTGTSGYNEQFF. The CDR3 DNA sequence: TGTGCCACCAGTGTCGTAACCGGGACTAGCGGCTACAATGAGCAGTTCTTC.

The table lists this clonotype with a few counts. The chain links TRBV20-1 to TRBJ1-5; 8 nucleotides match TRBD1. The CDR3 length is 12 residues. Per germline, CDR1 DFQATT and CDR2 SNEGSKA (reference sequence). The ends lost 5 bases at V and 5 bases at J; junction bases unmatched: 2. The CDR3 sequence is CSALGQDQPQHF. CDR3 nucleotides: TGCAGTGCTCTGGGACAGGATCAGCCCCAGCATTTT.

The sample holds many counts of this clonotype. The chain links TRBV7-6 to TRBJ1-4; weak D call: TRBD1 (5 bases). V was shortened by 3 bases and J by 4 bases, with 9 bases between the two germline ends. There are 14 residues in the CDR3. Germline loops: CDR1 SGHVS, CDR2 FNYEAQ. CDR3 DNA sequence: TGTGCCAGCAGCTTTGGACACATTAATGAAAAACTGTTTTTT. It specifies CASSFGHINEKLFF.

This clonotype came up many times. The CDR3 DNA follows: TGTGCCAGCAGCCCGGGACATGGTCAGCCCCAGCATTTT. Its translation is CASSPGHGQPQHF. This chain links TRBV7-6 with TRBJ1-5; TRBD1 might be the D (6 bases). The CDR3 runs to 13 residues. The germline V gene has CDR1 SGHVS and CDR2 FNYEAQ. Deletions cut 5 bases from V and 6 bases from J, with 11 bases between.

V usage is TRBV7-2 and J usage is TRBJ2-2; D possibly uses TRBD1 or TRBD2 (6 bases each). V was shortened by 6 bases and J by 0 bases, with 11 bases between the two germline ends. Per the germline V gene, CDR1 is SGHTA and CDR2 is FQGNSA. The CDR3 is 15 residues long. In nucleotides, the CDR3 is TGTGCCAGCAGTTACGGGGGCGCGAACACCGGGGAGCTGTTTTTT. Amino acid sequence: CASSYGGANTGELFF.

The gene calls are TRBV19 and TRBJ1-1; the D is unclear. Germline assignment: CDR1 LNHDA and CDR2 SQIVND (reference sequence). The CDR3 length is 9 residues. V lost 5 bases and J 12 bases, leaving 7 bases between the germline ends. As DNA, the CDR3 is TGTGCCAGTAGTGTTCAGACTTTCTTT. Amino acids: CASSVQTFF.

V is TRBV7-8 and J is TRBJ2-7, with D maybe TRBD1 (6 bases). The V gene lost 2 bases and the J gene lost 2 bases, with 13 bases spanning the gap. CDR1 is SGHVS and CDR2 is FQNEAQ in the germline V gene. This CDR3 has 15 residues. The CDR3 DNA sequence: TGTGCCAGCAGCTTAATAGGGCAGGGGCCCTACGAGCAGTACTTC. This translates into CASSLIGQGPYEQYF.

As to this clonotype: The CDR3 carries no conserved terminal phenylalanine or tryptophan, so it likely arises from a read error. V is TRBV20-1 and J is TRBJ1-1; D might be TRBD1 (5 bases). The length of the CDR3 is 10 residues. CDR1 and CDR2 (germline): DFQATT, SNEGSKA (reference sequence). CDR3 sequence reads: CRPGPAEAFS. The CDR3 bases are TGCAGGCCAGGGCCCGCTGAAGCTTTCTCT.

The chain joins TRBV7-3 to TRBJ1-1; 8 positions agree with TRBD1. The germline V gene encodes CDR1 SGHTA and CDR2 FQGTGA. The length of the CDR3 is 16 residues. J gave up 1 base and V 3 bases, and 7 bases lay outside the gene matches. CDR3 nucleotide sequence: TGTGCCAGCAGCTTGGGCTACAGGGGGGCGAACACTGAAGCTTTCTTT. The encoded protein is CASSLGYRGANTEAFF. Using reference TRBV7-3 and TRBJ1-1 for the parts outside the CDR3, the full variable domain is GAGVSQTPSNKVTEKGKYVELRCDPISGHTALYWYRQSLGQGPEFLIYFQGTGAADDSGLPNDRFFAVRPEGSVSTLKIQRTERGDSAVYLCASSLGYRGANTEAFFGQGTRLTVV.

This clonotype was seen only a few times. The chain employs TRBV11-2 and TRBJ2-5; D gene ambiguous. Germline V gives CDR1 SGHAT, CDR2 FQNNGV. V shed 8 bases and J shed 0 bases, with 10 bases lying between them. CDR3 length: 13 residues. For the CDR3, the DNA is TGTGCCAGCTGCAGGCAGTACCAAGAGACCCAGTACTTC. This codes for CASCRQYQETQYF.

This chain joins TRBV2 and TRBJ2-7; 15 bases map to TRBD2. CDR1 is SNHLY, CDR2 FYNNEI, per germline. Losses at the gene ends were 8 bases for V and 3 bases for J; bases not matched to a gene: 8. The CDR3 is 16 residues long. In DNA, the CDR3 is TGTGCCAGCCAAACCGGGACTAGCGGGAGGCACTACGAGCAGTACTTC. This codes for CASQTGTSGRHYEQYF.

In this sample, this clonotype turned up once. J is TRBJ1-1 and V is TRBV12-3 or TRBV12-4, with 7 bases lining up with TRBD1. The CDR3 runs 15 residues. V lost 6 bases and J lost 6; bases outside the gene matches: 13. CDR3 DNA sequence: TGTGCCAGCAGCTACGGACAGGAGGGTTACGCTGAAGCTTTCTTT. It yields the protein CASSYGQEGYAEAFF.

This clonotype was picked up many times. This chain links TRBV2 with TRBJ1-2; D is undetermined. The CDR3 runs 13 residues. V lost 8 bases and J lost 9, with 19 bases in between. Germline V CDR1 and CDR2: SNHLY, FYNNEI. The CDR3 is CASDNGGLGRYTF. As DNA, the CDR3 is TGTGCCAGCGATAACGGAGGACTCGGGCGCTACACCTTC.